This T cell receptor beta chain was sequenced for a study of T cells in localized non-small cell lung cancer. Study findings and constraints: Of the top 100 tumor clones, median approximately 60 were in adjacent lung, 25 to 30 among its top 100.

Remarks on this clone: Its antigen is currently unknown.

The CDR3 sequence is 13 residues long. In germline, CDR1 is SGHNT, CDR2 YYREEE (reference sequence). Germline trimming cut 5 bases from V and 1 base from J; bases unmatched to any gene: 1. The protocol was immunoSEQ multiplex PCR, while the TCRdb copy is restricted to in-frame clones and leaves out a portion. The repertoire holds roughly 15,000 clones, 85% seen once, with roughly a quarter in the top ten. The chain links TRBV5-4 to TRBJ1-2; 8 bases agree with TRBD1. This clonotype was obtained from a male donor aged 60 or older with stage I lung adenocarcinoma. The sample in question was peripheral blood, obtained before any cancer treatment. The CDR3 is CASRGQDNYGYTF. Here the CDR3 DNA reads TGTGCCAGCAGGGGACAGGATAACTATGGCTACACCTTC.